This entry describes one TCR beta chain. The antigen it binds to is not known. Within one base of it there is no much larger clone, and no base qualities were kept. The data originate from a study of identical twins (dated by TCRdb to the mid-2010s). Background for the entire study: TCR alpha and beta repertoires from monozygotic twins, unrelated adults of various ages and cord blood were deep-sequenced to test whether fetal clonotypes persist. To rule out contamination, the twin experiments were replicated at different times with different library preparation protocols. Points the paper makes about the study in general: Abundant cord blood beta clonotypes carried fewer insertions; young adult naive repertoires showed a weaker similar trend, while memory repertoires showed none. Invariant T cells such as MAIT and iNKT could partly confound zero-insertion analyses, although diverse VJ usage argued against such confounding for most clonotypes. Out-of-frame TCR alpha sharing in monozygotic twins was systematically underestimated by recombination models, whereas sharing between unrelated individuals was in agreement with the recombination models. Compared with coincidental sharing between unrelated individuals, an excess of low generation-probability sequences was observed among out-of-frame TCR alpha sequences shared between twins. Excess twin sharing in beta out-of-frame sequences was weaker because fewer shared sequences lowered the signal-to-noise ratio. Because the same donors could not be followed over many years, the conclusions relied on cross-sectional statistical analysis.

Only healthy Caucasian donors were included. Three pairs of female monozygotic twins, all aged about 18 to 29 years, were included in the twin cohort. RNA for TCR libraries was isolated from peripheral blood mononuclear cells. The library was produced with 5' RACE. Sequencer: Illumina HiSeq 2000. A universal primer binding site was introduced by template switching, and a unique molecular identifier was present in the final cDNA, enabling accurate counting of TCR cDNA molecules. Specific primers in the conserved constant-segment region were used to synthesize first-strand cDNA for the TCR alpha and beta chains. To control for contamination, each cDNA library was double barcoded with a SMART-Mk sample barcode plus Illumina barcodes. TruSeq adapter sequences, together with Illumina sample barcodes, were added in two successive PCR steps. The TCR alpha and beta cDNA libraries were sequenced on the Illumina HiSeq platform using custom primers. Turning to the authors' computational methods: Raw reads were processed with MiGEC to extract unique molecular identifiers, and MiXCR was used to determine CDR3 positions. Recombination models were inferred per individual with the repgenHMM and IGoR tools using an EM algorithm. Shared clonotypes were analyzed with the tcR package in R, and sharing was normalized by the product of cloneset sizes. To study raw recombination free of thymic and clonal selection effects, out-of-frame nonproductive sequences were analyzed. TCRdb cleaned the public reads at Q25 with fastp, built clones with MiXCR and kept in-frame beta chains. Rows with a matching CDR3 protein are joined into one entry that keeps the most common DNA and genes. The V and J calls come from TCRdb's annotation, not from the publication. Here the sample has 700,000 or so distinct CDR3 sequences; 21% occur a single time. 4% to 4.5% of the sample is held by the ten biggest clonotypes.

V trim: 7 bases; J trim: 3 bases; unmatched bases: 14. CDR3 length: 16 amino acids, cysteine to phenylalanine. CDR3 DNA only is kept here, 48 bases in frame from base 1. The germline V gene supplies CDR1 SGDLS and CDR2 YYNGEE. The sample was also reused in another study, on T cells expressing NK-cell markers. Taken from the second paper: Three sorted T-cell subsets (CD3+CD56+NKG2C+, CD3+CD56+NKG2C- and CD3+CD56-NKG2C+) from fewer than 10 donors had their TCR beta-chain repertoires profiled. Among the eight sequenced donors, seven were HCMV-seropositive and one was HCMV-seronegative. To restrict sorting to alphabetaTCR-expressing T cells, an anti-gammadeltaTCR antibody was added in several experiments. In more than five donors, the dominant CD3+CD56+NKG2C+ clonotypes were found to rank among the top 10 CD8+ clonotypes and to make up roughly 1.0-7.0% of CD8+ T cells. Those dominant clonotypes were again the most abundant among CD3+CD56-NKG2C+ cells in a handful of donors, at roughly 28.3-65%. Whether the expanded NKG2C-expressing T cell clones were specific for HCMV antigens remained unclear. Randomly selected healthy volunteers, three men and five women, were used as the eight sequenced donors. A commercial ELISA kit detecting HCMV-specific IgG in serum was used to determine HCMV serostatus. For over five donors, unsorted PBMC were also used to sequence bulk peripheral blood T-cell repertoires. MIGEC was used to demultiplex reads and group the reads by UMI, and MiTCR was used to assemble and quantify clonotypes. To exclude erroneous sequences, only TCR cDNA sequences supported by at least two reads were retained. The tcR package was used for downstream repertoire analysis, and clonotypes were matched between fractions using CDR3 nucleotide sequence together with V segment. Antigen specificity was annotated against VDJdb with VDJmatch, allowing one amino acid substitution in CDR3.

Recombination linked TRBV9 to TRBJ2-3; the central 7 bases match TRBD2. This sequence was found in a woman between 18 and 30 years old in good health. What was sequenced was PBMCs. Here is the DNA: TGTGCCAGCGGTTGGCCGTCGGGGGGAAAAACAGATACGCAGTATTTT. Its amino acids are CASGWPSGGKTDTQYF.